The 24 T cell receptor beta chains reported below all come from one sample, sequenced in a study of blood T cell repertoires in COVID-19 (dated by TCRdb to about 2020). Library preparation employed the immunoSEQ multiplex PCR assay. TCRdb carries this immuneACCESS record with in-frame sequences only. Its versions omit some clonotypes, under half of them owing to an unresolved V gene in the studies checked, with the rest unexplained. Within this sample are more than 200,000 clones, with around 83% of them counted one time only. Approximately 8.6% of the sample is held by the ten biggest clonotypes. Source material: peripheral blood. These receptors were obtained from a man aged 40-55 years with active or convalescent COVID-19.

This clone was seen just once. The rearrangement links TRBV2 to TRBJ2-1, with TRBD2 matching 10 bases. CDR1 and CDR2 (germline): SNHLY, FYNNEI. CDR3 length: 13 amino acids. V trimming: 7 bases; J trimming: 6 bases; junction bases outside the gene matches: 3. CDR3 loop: CASKVAGGNEQFF. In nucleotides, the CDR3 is TGTGCCAGCAAAGTAGCGGGGGGCAATGAGCAGTTCTTC.

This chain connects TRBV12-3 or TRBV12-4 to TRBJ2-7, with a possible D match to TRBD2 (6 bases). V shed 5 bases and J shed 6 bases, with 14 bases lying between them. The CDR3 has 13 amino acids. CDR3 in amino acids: CASSDAGSGEQYF. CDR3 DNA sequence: TGTGCCAGCAGTGACGCGGGATCTGGCGAGCAGTACTTC.

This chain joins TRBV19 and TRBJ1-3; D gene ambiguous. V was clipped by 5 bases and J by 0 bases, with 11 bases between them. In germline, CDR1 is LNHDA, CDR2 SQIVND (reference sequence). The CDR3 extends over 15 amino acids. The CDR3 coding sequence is TGTGCCAGTAGTTCCGACATTTTCTCTGGAAACACCATATATTTT. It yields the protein CASSSDIFSGNTIYF.

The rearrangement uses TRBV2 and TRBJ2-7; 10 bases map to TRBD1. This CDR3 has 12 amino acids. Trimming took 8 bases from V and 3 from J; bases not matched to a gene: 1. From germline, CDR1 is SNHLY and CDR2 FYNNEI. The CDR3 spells CASRTGGYEQYF. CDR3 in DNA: TGTGCCAGCCGGACAGGGGGCTACGAGCAGTACTTC. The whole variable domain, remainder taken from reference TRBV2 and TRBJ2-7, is EPEVTQTPSHQVTQMGQEVILRCVPISNHLYFYWYRQILGQKVEFLVSFYNNEISEKSEIFDDQFSVERPDGSNFTLKIRSTKLEDSAMYFCASRTGGYEQYFGPGTRLTVT.

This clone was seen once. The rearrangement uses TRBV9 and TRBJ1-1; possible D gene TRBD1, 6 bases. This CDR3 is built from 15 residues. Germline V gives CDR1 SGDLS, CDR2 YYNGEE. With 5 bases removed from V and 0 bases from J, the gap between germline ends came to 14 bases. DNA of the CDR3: TGTGCCAGCAGTATACAGGGCTCTATGAACACTGAAGCTTTCTTT. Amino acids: CASSIQGSMNTEAFF. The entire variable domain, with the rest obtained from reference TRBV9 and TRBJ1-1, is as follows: DSGVTQTPKHLITATGQRVTLRCSPRSGDLSVYWYQQSLDQGLQFLIQYYNGEERAKGNILERFSAQQFPDLHSELNLSSLELGDSALYFCASSIQGSMNTEAFFGQGTRLTVV.

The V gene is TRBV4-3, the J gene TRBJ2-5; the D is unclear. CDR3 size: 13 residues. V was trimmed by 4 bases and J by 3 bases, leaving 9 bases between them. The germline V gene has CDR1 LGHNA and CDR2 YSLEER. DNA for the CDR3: TGCGCCAGCAGCCGTGCAGAAGAAGAGACCCAGTACTTC. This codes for CASSRAEEETQYF.

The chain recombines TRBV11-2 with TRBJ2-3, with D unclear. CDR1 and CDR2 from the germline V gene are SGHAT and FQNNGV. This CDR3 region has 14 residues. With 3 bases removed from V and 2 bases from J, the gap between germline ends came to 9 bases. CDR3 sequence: CASSLILATDTQYF. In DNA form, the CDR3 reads TGTGCCAGCAGCTTGATCCTGGCCACAGATACGCAGTATTTT.

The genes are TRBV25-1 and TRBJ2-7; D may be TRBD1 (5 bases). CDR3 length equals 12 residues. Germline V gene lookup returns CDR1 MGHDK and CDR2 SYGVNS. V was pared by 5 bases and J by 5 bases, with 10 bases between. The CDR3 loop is CASSQGPDEQYF. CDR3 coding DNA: TGTGCCAGCAGTCAGGGCCCTGACGAGCAGTACTTC.

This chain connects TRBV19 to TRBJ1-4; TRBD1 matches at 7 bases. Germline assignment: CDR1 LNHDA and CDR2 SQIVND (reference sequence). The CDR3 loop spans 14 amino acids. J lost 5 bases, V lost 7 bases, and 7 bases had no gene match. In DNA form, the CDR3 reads TGTGCCAGTATGGGACAGTCTTTAAATGAAAAACTGTTTTTT. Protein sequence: CASMGQSLNEKLFF.

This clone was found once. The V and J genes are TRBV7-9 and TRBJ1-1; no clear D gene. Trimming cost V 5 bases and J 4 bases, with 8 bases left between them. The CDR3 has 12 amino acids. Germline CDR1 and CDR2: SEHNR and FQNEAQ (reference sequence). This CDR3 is CASSPIGTEAFF. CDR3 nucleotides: TGTGCCAGCAGCCCCATCGGCACTGAAGCTTTCTTT.

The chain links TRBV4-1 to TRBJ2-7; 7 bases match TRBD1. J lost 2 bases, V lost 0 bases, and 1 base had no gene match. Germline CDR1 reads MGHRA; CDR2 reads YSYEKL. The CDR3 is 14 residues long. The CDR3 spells CASSQDTGAYEQYF. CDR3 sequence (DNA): TGCGCCAGCAGCCAAGATACAGGGGCCTACGAGCAGTACTTC.

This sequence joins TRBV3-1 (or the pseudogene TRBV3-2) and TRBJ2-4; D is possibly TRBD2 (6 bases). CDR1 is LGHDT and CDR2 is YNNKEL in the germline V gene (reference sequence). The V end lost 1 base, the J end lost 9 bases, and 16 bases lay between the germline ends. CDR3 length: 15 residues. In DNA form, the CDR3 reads TGTGCCAGCAGCCAAGGGGGGGACTCTGGAGGCATTCAGTACTTC. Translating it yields CASSQGGDSGGIQYF.

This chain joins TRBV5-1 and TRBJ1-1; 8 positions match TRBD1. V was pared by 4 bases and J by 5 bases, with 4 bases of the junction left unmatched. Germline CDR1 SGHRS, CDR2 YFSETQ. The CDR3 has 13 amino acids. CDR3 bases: TGCGCCAGCAGCGTGGGGACAGGAACTGAAGCTTTCTTT. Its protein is CASSVGTGTEAFF.

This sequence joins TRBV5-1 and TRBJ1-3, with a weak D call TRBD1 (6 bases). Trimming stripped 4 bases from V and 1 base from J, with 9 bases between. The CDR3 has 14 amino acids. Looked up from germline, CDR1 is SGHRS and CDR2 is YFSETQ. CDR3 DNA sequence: TGCGCCAGCAGCCAAGGGGGTTCTGGAAACACCATATATTTT. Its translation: CASSQGGSGNTIYF.

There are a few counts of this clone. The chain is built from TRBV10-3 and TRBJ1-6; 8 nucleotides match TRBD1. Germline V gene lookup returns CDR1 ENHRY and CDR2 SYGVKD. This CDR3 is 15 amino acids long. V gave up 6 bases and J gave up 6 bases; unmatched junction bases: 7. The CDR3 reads CAIRLTGDPNSPLHF. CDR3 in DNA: TGTGCCATCAGGTTGACAGGGGATCCTAATTCACCCCTCCACTTT.

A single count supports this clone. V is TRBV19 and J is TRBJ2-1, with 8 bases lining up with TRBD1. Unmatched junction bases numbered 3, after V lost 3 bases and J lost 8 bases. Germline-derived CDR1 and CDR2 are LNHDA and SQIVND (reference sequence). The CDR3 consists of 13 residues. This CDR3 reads CASSIQGAHEQFF. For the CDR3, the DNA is TGTGCCAGTAGTATCCAGGGGGCCCATGAGCAGTTCTTC.

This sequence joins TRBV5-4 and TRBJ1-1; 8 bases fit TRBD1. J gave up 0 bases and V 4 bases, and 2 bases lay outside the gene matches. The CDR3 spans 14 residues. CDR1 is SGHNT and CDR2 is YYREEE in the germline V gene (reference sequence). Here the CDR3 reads CASSGTGLNTEAFF. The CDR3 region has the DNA TGTGCCAGCAGCGGGACAGGACTGAACACTGAAGCTTTCTTT.

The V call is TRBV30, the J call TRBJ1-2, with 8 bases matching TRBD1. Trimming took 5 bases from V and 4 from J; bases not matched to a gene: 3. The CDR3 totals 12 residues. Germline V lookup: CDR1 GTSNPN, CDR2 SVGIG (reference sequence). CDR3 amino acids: CAWGTGGYGYTF. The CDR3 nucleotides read TGTGCCTGGGGTACAGGGGGCTATGGCTACACCTTC.

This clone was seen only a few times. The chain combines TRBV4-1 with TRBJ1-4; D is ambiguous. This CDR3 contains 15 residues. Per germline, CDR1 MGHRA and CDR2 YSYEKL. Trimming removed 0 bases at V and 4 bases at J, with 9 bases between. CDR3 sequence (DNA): TGCGCCAGCAGCCAAGAAGTCACGGGTAATGAAAAACTGTTTTTT. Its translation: CASSQEVTGNEKLFF.

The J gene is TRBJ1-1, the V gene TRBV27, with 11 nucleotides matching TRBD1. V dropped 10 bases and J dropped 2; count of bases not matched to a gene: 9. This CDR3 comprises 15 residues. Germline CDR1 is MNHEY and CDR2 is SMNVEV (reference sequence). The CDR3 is CATLRGTGGNTEAFF. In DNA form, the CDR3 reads TGTGCCACTCTTCGTGGGACAGGGGGTAACACTGAAGCTTTCTTT.

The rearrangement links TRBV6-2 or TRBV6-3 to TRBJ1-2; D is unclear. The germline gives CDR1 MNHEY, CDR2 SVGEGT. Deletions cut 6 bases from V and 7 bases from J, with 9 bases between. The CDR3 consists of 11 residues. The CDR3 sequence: CASSSTFGYTF. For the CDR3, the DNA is TGTGCCAGCAGCTCAACTTTTGGCTACACCTTC.

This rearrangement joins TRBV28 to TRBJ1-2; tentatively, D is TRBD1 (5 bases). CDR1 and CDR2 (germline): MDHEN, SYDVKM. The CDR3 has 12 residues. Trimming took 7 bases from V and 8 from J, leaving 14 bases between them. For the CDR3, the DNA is TGTGCCAGCACTCCAGGGCAGGGCGGCTACACCTTC. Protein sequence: CASTPGQGGYTF.

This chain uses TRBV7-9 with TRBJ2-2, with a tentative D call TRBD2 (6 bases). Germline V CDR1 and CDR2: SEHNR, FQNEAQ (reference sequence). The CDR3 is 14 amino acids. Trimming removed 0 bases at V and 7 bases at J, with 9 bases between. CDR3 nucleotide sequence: TGTGCCAGCAGCTTAGCGGGAGGTGGCGGGGAGCTGTTTTTT. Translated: CASSLAGGGGELFF.

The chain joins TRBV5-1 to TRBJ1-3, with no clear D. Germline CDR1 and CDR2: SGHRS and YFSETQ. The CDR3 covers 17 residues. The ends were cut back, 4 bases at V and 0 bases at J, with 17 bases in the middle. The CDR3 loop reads CASSPHRRHRSGNTIYF. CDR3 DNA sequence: TGCGCCAGCAGCCCACACCGTCGACATCGCTCTGGAAACACCATATATTTT.